This record concerns one TCR beta chain sequence. Clones were read by immunoSEQ multiplex PCR, and TCRdb kept only the in-frame ones, dropping some. This table has roughly 72,000 clones, 96% appearing once. The sample comes from a study of technical replicates of blood from a handful of donors. This CDR3 spans 16 amino acids. Per germline, CDR1 SGHVS and CDR2 FQNEAQ. V was cut by 5 bases and J by 2 bases, with 16 bases left in between. The chain is built from TRBV7-8 and TRBJ1-5; D may be TRBD1 (6 bases). What was sequenced was T cells isolated from PBMCs. This TCR came from a human donor in good health. DNA of the CDR3: TGTGCCAGCAGCCCCTACAGGGCCATCGGCAATCAGCCCCAGCATTTT. Amino acid sequence: CASSPYRAIGNQPQHF.